The clone carrying this T cell receptor (beta chain) was detected once. The target antigen is unknown. The data belong to a study of Ad26.COV2.S vaccination and SARS-CoV-2 variants. Study-level findings and limits: Non-spike TCR breadth was similar in vaccine and placebo recipients.

Treatment defined: some 19 received Ad26.COV2.S at low or high dose, single or two shots; several received placebo; per-sample allocation not given. Sample collection was performed on day 63 after the first vaccine or placebo injection. Sequencing used immunoSEQ multiplex PCR; TCRdb keeps in-frame clones, though not all of them. The top ten hold about 1.5% of the sample, which has about 680,000 clones, roughly nine tenths seen once. V was clipped by 7 bases and J by 7 bases; unmatched bases: 12. Germline CDR1 and CDR2: SNHLY and FYNNEI. The CDR3 runs 15 residues. Source: peripheral blood, taken in a trial of Ad26.COV2.S vaccine versus placebo. The source of this sequence is a person between 18 and 65 years old who received the Ad26.COV2.S COVID-19 vaccine or a placebo. This chain connects TRBV2 to TRBJ1-4; 7 nucleotides agree with TRBD1. Here the CDR3 DNA reads TGTGCCAGCATAGGGACAGCCCACGCGGGTGAAAAACTGTTTTTT. This gives the protein CASIGTAHAGEKLFF. The entire variable domain, with the rest obtained from reference TRBV2 and TRBJ1-4, is as follows: EPEVTQTPSHQVTQMGQEVILRCVPISNHLYFYWYRQILGQKVEFLVSFYNNEISEKSEIFDDQFSVERPDGSNFTLKIRSTKLEDSAMYFCASIGTAHAGEKLFFGSGTQLSVL.